This T cell receptor (beta chain) was retrieved from a study of blood T cells in healthy people across ages. Findings of the study overall: Age brought a roughly linear fall in TCR beta diversity measured per million T cells. TCR beta diversity correlated strongly with naive T cell percentage.

This CDR3 is 14 amino acids long. Next came a second PCR, run for about 6 to 11 cycles, which used a sample-barcoded 5' primer along with a J-beta primer mix. Tags on each cDNA molecule came from a template-switch adaptor with 12 random nucleotides. TCRdb itself ran the 5' RACE reads through MiXCR, one entry per CDR3 protein. The sample gives 1.4 million or so distinct CDR3 sequences, approximately 43% of which show up once; approximately 4% is in the top ten. On this clonotype itself: Its cognate antigen is unknown. One end of the junction is discordant with germline, which a read error may explain.

The sequence derives from a woman in her late teens or twenties in good health. V usage is TRBV12-3 or TRBV12-4 and J usage is TRBJ2-3, with D hard to call. Sequences were obtained from blood. The CDR3 DNA follows: TGTGCCAGCAGTTTACTCCCCAGCACAGATACGGAGTATTTT. This encodes CASSLLPSTDTEYF.